The 18 T cell receptor beta chains below were found in one sample sequenced in a study of control samples from healthy donors and cancer patients. Profiled with immunoSEQ multiplex PCR; TCRdb holds only in-frame clones, not every one. This repertoire shows around 71,000 clones, just over 90% found once; its top ten account for approximately 1.2%. Sequenced: PBMCs. The receptors were sampled from a woman aged 45-65 years with colorectal cancer.

The genes are TRBV6-5 and TRBJ1-2; 9 nucleotides line up with TRBD1. V lost 6 bases to trimming and J lost 5 bases; unmatched junction nucleotides: 7. CDR1 is MNHEY, CDR2 SVGAGI, per germline. The CDR3 is made up of 14 amino acids. The CDR3 sequence is CASRGTGRAYGYTF. The CDR3 region has the DNA TGTGCCAGCAGGGGGACAGGGAGGGCTTATGGCTACACCTTC.

The gene calls are TRBV18 and TRBJ1-1, with D unclear. Germline CDR1 is KGHSH and CDR2 is LQKENI. This CDR3 has 15 residues. Trimming removed 2 bases from V and 1 base from J, with 11 bases in between. CDR3 nucleotide sequence: TGTGCCAGCTCACCATTCGAAGGATCGAACACTGAAGCTTTCTTT. Translating gives CASSPFEGSNTEAFF. Using reference TRBV18 and TRBJ1-1 for the parts outside the CDR3, the full variable domain is NAGVMQNPRHLVRRRGQEARLRCSPMKGHSHVYWYRQLPEEGLKFMVYLQKENIIDESGMPKERFSAEFPKEGPSILRIQQVVRGDSAAYFCASSPFEGSNTEAFFGQGTRLTVV.

This clone occurred once. The V call is TRBV19, the J call TRBJ2-5; D uncertain. This CDR3 is 11 amino acids long. Trimming removed 3 bases from V and 5 bases from J, with 4 bases in between. Germline values: CDR1 LNHDA, CDR2 SQIVND (reference sequence). CDR3 protein: CASSMWETQYF. DNA for the CDR3: TGTGCCAGTAGTATGTGGGAGACCCAGTACTTC. Filled out from reference TRBV19 and TRBJ2-5, the complete variable domain reads DGGITQSPKYLFRKEGQNVTLSCEQNLNHDAMYWYRQDPGQGLRLIYYSQIVNDFQKGDIAEGYSVSREKKESFPLTVTSAQKNPTAFYLCASSMWETQYFGPGTRLLVL.

CDR3 nucleotide sequence: TGTGCCAGCAGCGTAGGCATCGGCGGGGGGGAAGAGACCCAGTACTTC. It specifies CASSVGIGGGEETQYF. The V gene is TRBV9, the J gene TRBJ2-5; 9 nucleotides agree with TRBD2. Per germline, CDR1 SGDLS and CDR2 YYNGEE. With V trimmed by 0 bases and J by 3 bases, 6 bases remained unmatched. This CDR3 comprises 16 residues.

The chain recombines TRBV24-1 with TRBJ2-3, with no clear D. Trimming stripped 4 bases from V and 9 bases from J, with 16 bases between. Germline V gene sequence: CDR1 KGHDR, CDR2 SFDVKD. The CDR3 totals 14 residues. CDR3 region: CATSDRTLEGTQYF. In nucleotides, the CDR3 is TGTGCCACCAGTGACCGAACATTAGAAGGGACGCAGTATTTT.

Written as DNA, the CDR3 is TGTGCCAGCAGCTTGGGATTGGAAGGCCGGATTAGCGGGAGAGGTGAGCAGTTCTTC. As protein: CASSLGLEGRISGRGEQFF. The V and J genes are TRBV7-6 and TRBJ2-1; TRBD2 agrees at 9 bases. This CDR3 is built from 19 residues. CDR1 and CDR2 from the germline V gene are SGHVS and FNYEAQ. V lost 3 bases to trimming and J lost 9 bases; unmatched junction nucleotides: 21.

The rearrangement joins TRBV6-1 to TRBJ2-7; 8 nucleotides agree with TRBD1. The germline gives CDR1 MNHNS, CDR2 SASEGT. CDR3 length: 19 residues. J lost 4 bases, V lost 4 bases, and 21 bases had no gene match. The CDR3 bases are TGTGCCAGCAGTGTTAATCCCTTTCGGGGACAGGAGACCCCATACGAGCAGTACTTC. Translation gives CASSVNPFRGQETPYEQYF.

The J gene is TRBJ1-1, the V gene TRBV3-1 (or the pseudogene TRBV3-2); a possible D gene is TRBD1 (5 bases). Per germline, CDR1 LGHDT and CDR2 YNNKEL (reference sequence). The CDR3 has 12 residues. Between the trimmed V and J ends, which lost 3 bases and 7 bases, there was a span of 9 bases. CDR3 protein: CASSQGGFEAFF. As DNA, the CDR3 is TGTGCCAGCAGCCAGGGGGGTTTTGAAGCTTTCTTT.

This chain uses TRBV6-5 with TRBJ2-5; 7 nucleotides line up with TRBD2. Trimming took 8 bases from V and 3 from J; bases not matched to a gene: 9. Germline V gene lookup returns CDR1 MNHEY and CDR2 SVGAGI. The CDR3 is made up of 14 amino acids. In DNA form, the CDR3 reads TGTGCCAGCGTCCGGCGGGGGTTCGAAGAGACCCAGTACTTC. This encodes CASVRRGFEETQYF.

The chain combines TRBV9 with TRBJ1-6; D is unresolved. The length of the CDR3 is 15 residues. The V gene lost 3 bases and the J gene lost 10 bases, with 17 bases spanning the gap. The germline gives CDR1 SGDLS, CDR2 YYNGEE. DNA of the CDR3: TGTGCCAGCAGCGCCGCGGACTGGTCAAAATCACCCCTCCACTTT. Amino acid sequence: CASSAADWSKSPLHF.

V and J are TRBV6-5 and TRBJ1-1; 8 bases are shared with TRBD1. The CDR3 is made up of 13 amino acids. Trimming at V came to 11 bases and at J to 3 bases, leaving 8 bases not matched to a gene. Germline-derived CDR1 and CDR2 are MNHEY and SVGAGI. The CDR3 loop reads CAATRGPDTEAFF. In DNA form, the CDR3 reads TGTGCCGCGACCAGGGGGCCGGACACTGAAGCTTTCTTT.

This clone was counted between two and nine times. For the CDR3, the DNA is TGTGCCAGCAGCCCTCGATTGGCTAATGAAAAACTGTTTTTT. It specifies CASSPRLANEKLFF. The chain recombines TRBV7-8 with TRBJ1-4; D gene unclear. The germline V gene encodes CDR1 SGHVS and CDR2 FQNEAQ. The CDR3 spans 14 residues. V gave up 5 bases and J gave up 3 bases, with 10 bases separating them.

A few counts support this clone. The V gene is TRBV24-1, the J gene TRBJ2-3, with D possibly called TRBD1 or TRBD2 (5 bases each). Trimming took off 6 bases at V and 3 bases at J, with 15 bases between the two ends. CDR3 length equals 15 residues. Germline V CDR1 and CDR2: KGHDR, SFDVKD. The CDR3: CATSQLGVETDTQYF. The CDR3 DNA sequence: TGTGCCACCAGTCAACTGGGGGTTGAGACAGATACGCAGTATTTT.

The chain carries TRBV3-1 (or the pseudogene TRBV3-2) and TRBJ2-5, with no clear D. Trimming took off 5 bases at V and 5 bases at J, with 18 bases between the two ends. Germline CDR1 LGHDT, CDR2 YNNKEL (reference sequence). The CDR3 is 15 residues long. CDR3 sequence reads: CASSIGPTLGETQYF. CDR3 DNA: TGTGCCAGCAGCATAGGTCCCACCCTGGGGGAGACCCAGTACTTC.

Here the CDR3 reads CASSLGLGEQYF. CDR3 DNA: TGTGCCAGCAGCTTAGGACTAGGGGAGCAGTACTTC. J is TRBJ2-7 and V is TRBV13; D possibly corresponds to TRBD2 (5 bases). CDR1 and CDR2 (germline): PRHDT, FYEKMQ (reference sequence). The CDR3 has 12 residues. Trimming removed 0 bases at V and 7 bases at J, with 7 bases between.

This clone was detected once. The rearrangement joins TRBV18 to TRBJ1-2; D might be TRBD1 (6 bases). The ends were cut back, 3 bases at V and 6 bases at J, with 23 bases in the middle. The CDR3 runs to 17 residues. The V gene's germline CDR1 is KGHSH and CDR2 LQKENI. CDR3 residues: CASSPSPGQQITNGYTF. CDR3 nucleotide sequence: TGTGCCAGCTCACCCTCCCCGGGACAACAAATAACTAATGGCTACACCTTC. The whole variable domain, filled in from reference TRBV18 and TRBJ1-2, reads NAGVMQNPRHLVRRRGQEARLRCSPMKGHSHVYWYRQLPEEGLKFMVYLQKENIIDESGMPKERFSAEFPKEGPSILRIQQVVRGDSAAYFCASSPSPGQQITNGYTFGSGTRLTVV.

The rearrangement links TRBV7-9 to TRBJ1-1; D uncertain. The CDR3 runs 16 residues. Germline CDR1 reads SEHNR; CDR2 reads FQNEAQ (reference sequence). V shed 5 bases and J shed 0 bases, with 16 bases lying between them. The CDR3 DNA reads as TGTGCCAGCAGCAGCGGACGGCTTCCTATGAACACTGAAGCTTTCTTT. This translates into CASSSGRLPMNTEAFF.

The V gene is TRBV28, the J gene TRBJ1-4; D possibly corresponds to TRBD1 (5 bases). The CDR3 extends over 15 amino acids. CDR1 and CDR2 (germline): MDHEN, SYDVKM. Trimming pared 5 bases from V and 3 bases from J, leaving 13 bases between. Written as DNA, the CDR3 is TGTGCCAGCAGTCCTACTGGGACCTCTAATGAAAAACTGTTTTTT. Residues: CASSPTGTSNEKLFF. Together with reference TRBV28 and TRBJ1-4, the CDR3 gives the full variable domain: DVKVTQSSRYLVKRTGEKVFLECVQDMDHENMFWYRQDPGLGLRLIYFSYDVKMKEKGDIPEGYSVSREKKERFSLILESASTNQTSMYLCASSPTGTSNEKLFFGSGTQLSVL.